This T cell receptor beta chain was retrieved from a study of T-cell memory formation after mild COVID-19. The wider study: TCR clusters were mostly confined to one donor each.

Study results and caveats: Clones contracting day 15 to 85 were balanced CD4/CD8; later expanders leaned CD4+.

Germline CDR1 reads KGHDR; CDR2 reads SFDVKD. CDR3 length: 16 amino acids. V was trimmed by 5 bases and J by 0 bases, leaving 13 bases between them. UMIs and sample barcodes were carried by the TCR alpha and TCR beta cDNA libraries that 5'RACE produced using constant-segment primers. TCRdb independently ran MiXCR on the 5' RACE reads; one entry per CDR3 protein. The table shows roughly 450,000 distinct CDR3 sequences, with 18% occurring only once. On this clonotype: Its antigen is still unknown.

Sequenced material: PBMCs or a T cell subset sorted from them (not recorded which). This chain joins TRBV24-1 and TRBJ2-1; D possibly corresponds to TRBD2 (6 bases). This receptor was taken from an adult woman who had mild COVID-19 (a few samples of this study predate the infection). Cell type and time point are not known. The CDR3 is CATSATGGNSYNEQFF. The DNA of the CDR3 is TGTGCCACCAGTGCCACTGGGGGGAACTCCTACAATGAGCAGTTCTTC.